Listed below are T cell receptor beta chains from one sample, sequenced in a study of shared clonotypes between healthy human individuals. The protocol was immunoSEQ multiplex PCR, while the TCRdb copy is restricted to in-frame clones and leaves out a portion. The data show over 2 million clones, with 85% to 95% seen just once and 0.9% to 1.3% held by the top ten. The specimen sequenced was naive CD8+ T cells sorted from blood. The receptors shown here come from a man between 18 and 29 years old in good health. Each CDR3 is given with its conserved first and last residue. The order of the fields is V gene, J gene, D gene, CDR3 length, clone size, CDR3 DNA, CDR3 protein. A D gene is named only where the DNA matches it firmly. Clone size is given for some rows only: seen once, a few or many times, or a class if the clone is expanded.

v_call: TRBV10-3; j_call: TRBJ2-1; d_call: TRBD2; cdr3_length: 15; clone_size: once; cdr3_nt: TGTGCCATCAGCCGGGGGGGCGCGGGCTACAATGAGCAGTTCTTC; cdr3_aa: CAISRGGAGYNEQFF
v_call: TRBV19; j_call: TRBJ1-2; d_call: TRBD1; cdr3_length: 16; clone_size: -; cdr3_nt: TGTGCCAGTACCGAGGGACAGGACGATTGGGTGTATGGCTACACCTTC; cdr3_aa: CASTEGQDDWVYGYTF
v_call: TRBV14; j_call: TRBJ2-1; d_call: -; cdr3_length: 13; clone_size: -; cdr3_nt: TGTGCCAGCAGCCAAGGACAGAGGGATGAGCAGTTCTTC; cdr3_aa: CASSQGQRDEQFF
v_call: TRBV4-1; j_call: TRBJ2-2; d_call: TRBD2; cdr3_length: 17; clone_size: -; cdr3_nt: TGCGCCAGCAGCTCGGGGGCTAGCGGGAGCCCAATTGGGGAGCTGTTTTTT; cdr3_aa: CASSSGASGSPIGELFF
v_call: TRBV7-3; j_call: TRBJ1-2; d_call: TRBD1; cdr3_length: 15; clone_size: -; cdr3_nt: TGTGCCAGCAGCTTAACGGCAGGGGGCAAGGATGGCTACACCTTC; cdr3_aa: CASSLTAGGKDGYTF
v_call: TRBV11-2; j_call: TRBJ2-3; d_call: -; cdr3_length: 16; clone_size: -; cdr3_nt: TGTGCCAGCAGCTTAGCCACAGGGCTTAGTACAGATACGCAGTATTTT; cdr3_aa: CASSLATGLSTDTQYF
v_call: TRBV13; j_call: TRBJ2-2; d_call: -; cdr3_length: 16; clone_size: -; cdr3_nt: TGTGCCAGCAGCATCCGGGACCTAACGAACACCGGGGAGCTGTTTTTT; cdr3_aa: CASSIRDLTNTGELFF
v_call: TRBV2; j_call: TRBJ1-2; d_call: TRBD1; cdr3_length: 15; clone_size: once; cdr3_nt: TGTGCCAGCAGTCCGACAGGGGGCGGGAACTATGGCTACACCTTC; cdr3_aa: CASSPTGGGNYGYTF
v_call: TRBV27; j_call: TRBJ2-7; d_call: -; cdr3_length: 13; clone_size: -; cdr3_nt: TGTGCCAGCAGTTTATCAGGTTCCTACGAGCAGTACTTC; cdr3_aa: CASSLSGSYEQYF
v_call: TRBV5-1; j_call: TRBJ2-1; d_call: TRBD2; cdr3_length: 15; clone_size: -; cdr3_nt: TGCGCCAGCAGCTTGGTGGGAGGACTAGCCAATGAGCAGTTCTTC; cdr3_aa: CASSLVGGLANEQFF
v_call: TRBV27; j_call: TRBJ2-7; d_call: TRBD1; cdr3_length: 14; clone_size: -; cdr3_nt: TGTGCCAGCAGTTGGACAGGGGACGGTCACGAGCAGTACTTC; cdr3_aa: CASSWTGDGHEQYF
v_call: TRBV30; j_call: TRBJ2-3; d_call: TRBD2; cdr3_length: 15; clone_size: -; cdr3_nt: TGTGCCTGGAGTTTTGGGACTACTAGCACAGATACGCAGTATTTT; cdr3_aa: CAWSFGTTSTDTQYF
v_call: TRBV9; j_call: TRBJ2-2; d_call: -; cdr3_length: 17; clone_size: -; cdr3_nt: TGTGCCAGCAGCCGGAGTAAAAGAGGACCAAACACCGGGGAGCTGTTTTTT; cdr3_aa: CASSRSKRGPNTGELFF
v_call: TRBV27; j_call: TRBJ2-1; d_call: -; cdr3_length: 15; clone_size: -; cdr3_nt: TGTGCCAGCAGGGACGGGTTTTCGTTGGGGAATGAGCAGTTCTTC; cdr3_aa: CASRDGFSLGNEQFF
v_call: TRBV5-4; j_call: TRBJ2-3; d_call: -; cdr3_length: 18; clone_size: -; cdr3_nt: TGTGCCAGCATCCCTTCAGACACCTCCCTCACCACCACAGATACGCAGTATTTT; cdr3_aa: CASIPSDTSLTTTDTQYF
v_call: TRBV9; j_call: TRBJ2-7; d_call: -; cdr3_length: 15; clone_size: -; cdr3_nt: TGTGCCAGCAGCGTAGATGAGGGTGTCTGGGTAGAGCAGTACTTC; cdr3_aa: CASSVDEGVWVEQYF
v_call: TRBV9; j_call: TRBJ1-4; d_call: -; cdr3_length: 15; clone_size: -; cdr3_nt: TGTGCCAGCAGCCCCACTCCTACTAATAATGAAAAACTGTTTTTT; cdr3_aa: CASSPTPTNNEKLFF
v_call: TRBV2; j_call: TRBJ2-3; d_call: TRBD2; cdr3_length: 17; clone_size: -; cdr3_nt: TGTGCCAGCAGTGCGACTAGCGGGGTCCTCCGCACAGATACGCAGTATTTT; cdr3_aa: CASSATSGVLRTDTQYF
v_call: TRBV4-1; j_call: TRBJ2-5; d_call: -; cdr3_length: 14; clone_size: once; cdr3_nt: TGCGCCAGCAGCCAAGAGTGGGGGGTAGAGACCCAGTACTTC; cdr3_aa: CASSQEWGVETQYF
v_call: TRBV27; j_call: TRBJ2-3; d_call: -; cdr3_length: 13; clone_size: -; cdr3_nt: TGTGCCAGCAGTTGGGGGCCGGCGGATACGCAGTATTTT; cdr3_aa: CASSWGPADTQYF
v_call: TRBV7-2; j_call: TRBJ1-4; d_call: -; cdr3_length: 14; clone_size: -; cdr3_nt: TGTGCCAGCAGCTTAGAGTCAGCTGGTGAAAAACTGTTTTTT; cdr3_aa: CASSLESAGEKLFF
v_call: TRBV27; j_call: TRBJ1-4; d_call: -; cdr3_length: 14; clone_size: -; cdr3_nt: TGTGCCAGCAGTTTCACGGGGGCTAATGAAAAACTGTTTTTT; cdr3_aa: CASSFTGANEKLFF
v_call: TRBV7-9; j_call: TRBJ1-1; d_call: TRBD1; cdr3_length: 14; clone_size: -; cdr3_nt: TGTGCCAGCAACGTTCTGACAGGGGAGGTATCAGCTTTCTTT; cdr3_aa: CASNVLTGEVSAFF
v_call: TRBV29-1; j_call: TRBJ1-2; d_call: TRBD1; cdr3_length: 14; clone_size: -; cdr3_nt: TGCAGCGTTGAAGAGGGGGGACAGATCTATGGCTACACCTTC; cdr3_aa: CSVEEGGQIYGYTF
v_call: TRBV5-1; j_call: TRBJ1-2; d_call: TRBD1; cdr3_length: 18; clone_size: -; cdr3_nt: TGCGCCAGCAGCCGTTCCCCCCTTACAGGGGACCTCAACTATGGCTACACCTTC; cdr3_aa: CASSRSPLTGDLNYGYTF
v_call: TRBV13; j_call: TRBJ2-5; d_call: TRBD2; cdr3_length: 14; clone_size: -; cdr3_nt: TGTGCCAGCAGCCTGGGACTAGCGGCGGAGACCCAGTACTTC; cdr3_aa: CASSLGLAAETQYF
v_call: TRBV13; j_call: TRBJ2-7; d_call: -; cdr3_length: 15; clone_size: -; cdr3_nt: TGTGCCAGCAGCCGCAGCGGCGATTTTGTGGGGGAGCAGTACTTC; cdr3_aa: CASSRSGDFVGEQYF
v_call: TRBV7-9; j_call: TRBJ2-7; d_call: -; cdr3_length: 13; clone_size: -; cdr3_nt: TGTGCCAGCAGCTGGAGCGGCTTATACGAGCAGTACTTC; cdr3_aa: CASSWSGLYEQYF
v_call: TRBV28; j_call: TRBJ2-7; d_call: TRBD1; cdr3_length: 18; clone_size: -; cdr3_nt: TGTGCCAGCAGCCAACTTGGAGGTTGGACAGGGGACGACTACGAGCAGTACTTC; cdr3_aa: CASSQLGGWTGDDYEQYF
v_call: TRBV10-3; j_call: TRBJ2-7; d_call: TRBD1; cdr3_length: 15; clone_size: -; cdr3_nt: TGTGCCATCAGTGAAGGGGCAGGGGGAACGGAGGAGCAGTACTTC; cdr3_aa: CAISEGAGGTEEQYF
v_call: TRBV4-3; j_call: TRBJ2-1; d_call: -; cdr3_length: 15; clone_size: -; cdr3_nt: TGCGCCAGCAACCAAGAACAGGGAGCCTACAATGAGCAGTTCTTC; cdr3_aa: CASNQEQGAYNEQFF
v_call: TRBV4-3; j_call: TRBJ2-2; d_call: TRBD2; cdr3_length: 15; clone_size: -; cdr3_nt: TGCGCCAGCAGCCTTGGGACTAGCGACAGCGGGGAGCTGTTTTTT; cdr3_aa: CASSLGTSDSGELFF
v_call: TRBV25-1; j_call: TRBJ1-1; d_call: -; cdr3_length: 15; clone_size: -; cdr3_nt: TGTGCCAGCAGTGAATACCAGGGGAGTTCAACTGAAGCTTTCTTT; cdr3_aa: CASSEYQGSSTEAFF
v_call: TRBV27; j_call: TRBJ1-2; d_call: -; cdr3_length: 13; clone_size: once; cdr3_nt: TGTGCCAGCAGTTTGACCCCGGACTATGGCTACACCTTC; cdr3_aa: CASSLTPDYGYTF
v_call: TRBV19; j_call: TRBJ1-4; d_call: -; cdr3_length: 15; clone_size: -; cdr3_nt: TGTGCCAGTAGTATAGATTCCGGGCAGGATGAAAAACTGTTTTTT; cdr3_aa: CASSIDSGQDEKLFF
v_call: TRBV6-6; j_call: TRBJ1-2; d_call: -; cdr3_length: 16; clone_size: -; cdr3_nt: TGTGCCAGCAGTTACCCTGGGGAGGGGTGGGACTATGGCTACACCTTC; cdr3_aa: CASSYPGEGWDYGYTF
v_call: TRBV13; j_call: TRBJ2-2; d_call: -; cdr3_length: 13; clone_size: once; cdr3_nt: TGTGCCAGCAGCTTCTTAGAGAACGGGGAGCTGTTTTTT; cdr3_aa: CASSFLENGELFF
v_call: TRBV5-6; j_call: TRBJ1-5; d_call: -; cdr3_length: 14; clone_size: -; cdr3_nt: TGTGCCAGCAGCTCTATGACCGGTGGGCAGCCCCAGCATTTT; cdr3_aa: CASSSMTGGQPQHF
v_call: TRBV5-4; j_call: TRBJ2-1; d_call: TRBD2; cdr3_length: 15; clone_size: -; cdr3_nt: TGTGCCAGCAGCTTACTAGCGGGAGGGAACAATGAGCAGTTCTTC; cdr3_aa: CASSLLAGGNNEQFF
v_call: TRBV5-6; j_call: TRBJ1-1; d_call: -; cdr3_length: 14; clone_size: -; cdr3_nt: TGTGCCAGCAGCTTGAACGGAAGGGCCACTGAAGCTTTCTTT; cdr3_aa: CASSLNGRATEAFF
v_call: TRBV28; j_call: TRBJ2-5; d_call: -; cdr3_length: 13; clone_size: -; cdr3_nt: TGTGCCAGCAGTTTGATCGGCGGCGAGACCCAGTACTTC; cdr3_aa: CASSLIGGETQYF
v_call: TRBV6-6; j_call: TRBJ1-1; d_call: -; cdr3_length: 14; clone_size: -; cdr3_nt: TGTGCCAGCAGTTCCGTACAGGGATCCGTAGAAGCTTTCTTT; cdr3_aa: CASSSVQGSVEAFF
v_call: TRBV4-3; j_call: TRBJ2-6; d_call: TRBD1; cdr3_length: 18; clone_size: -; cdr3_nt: TGCGCCAGCAGCCAAGAAGGGACAGGGGTGGAAGGGGCCAACGTCCTGACTTTC; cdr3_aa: CASSQEGTGVEGANVLTF
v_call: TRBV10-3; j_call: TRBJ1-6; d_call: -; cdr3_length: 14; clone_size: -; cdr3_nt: TGTGCCTGTAGTCAGAGCTCCTATAATTCACCCCTCCACTTT; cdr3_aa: CACSQSSYNSPLHF
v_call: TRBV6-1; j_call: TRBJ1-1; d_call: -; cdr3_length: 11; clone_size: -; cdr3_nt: TGTGCCAGCAGTGAGGGGTGGAAAGCTTTCTTT; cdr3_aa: CASSEGWKAFF
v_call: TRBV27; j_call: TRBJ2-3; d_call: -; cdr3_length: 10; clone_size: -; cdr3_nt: TGTGCCAGCATTGGGGATACGCAGTATTTT; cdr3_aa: CASIGDTQYF
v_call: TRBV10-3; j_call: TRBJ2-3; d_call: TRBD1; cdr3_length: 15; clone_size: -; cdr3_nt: TGTGCCATCAGGGGGACAGGGGGCGTCGCAGATACGCAGTATTTT; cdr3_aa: CAIRGTGGVADTQYF